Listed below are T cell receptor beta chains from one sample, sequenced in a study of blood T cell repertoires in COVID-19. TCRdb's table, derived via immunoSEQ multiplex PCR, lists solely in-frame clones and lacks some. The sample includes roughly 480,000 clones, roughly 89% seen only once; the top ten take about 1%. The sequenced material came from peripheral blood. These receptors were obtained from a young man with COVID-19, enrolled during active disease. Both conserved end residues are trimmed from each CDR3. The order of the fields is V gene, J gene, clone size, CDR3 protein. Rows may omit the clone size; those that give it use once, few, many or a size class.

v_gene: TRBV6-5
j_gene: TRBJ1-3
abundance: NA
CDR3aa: ASSYSQYSGNTIY

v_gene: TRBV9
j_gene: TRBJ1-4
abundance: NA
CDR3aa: ASSAGQVDEKLF

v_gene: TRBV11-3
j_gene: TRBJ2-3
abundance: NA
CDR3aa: ASSLEGQLAGGVTDTQY

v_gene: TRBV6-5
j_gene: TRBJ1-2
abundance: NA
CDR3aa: ASSQRGDSNYGYT

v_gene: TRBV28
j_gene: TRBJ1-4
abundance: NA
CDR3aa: ASSFTGNNEKLF

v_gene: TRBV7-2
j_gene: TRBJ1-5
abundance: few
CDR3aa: ASSLAGSQPQH

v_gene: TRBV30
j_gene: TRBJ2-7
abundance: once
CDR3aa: ACPTGGEACEQY

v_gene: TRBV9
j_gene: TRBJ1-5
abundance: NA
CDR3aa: ASSVGSENQPQH

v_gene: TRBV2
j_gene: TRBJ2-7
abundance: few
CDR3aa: ASSLRRENEQY

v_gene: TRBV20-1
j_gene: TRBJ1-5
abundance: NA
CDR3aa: SASIRGAGQPQH

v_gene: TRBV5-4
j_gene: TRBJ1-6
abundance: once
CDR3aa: ASSLGEGSPYNSPLH

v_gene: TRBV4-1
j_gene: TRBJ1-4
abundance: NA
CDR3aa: ASSPTPAEKLF

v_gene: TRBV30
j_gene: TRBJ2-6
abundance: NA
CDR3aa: AWTTGFGNSGANVLT

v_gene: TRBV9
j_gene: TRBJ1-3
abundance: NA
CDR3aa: ASSVGRQGPIGNTIY

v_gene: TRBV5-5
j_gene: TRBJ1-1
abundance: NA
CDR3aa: ASSRGRNTEAF

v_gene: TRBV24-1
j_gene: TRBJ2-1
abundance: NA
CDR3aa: ATSDLSPGTSGIPSSYNEQF

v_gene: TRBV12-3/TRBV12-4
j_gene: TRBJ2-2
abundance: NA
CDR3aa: ASSAGSRELF